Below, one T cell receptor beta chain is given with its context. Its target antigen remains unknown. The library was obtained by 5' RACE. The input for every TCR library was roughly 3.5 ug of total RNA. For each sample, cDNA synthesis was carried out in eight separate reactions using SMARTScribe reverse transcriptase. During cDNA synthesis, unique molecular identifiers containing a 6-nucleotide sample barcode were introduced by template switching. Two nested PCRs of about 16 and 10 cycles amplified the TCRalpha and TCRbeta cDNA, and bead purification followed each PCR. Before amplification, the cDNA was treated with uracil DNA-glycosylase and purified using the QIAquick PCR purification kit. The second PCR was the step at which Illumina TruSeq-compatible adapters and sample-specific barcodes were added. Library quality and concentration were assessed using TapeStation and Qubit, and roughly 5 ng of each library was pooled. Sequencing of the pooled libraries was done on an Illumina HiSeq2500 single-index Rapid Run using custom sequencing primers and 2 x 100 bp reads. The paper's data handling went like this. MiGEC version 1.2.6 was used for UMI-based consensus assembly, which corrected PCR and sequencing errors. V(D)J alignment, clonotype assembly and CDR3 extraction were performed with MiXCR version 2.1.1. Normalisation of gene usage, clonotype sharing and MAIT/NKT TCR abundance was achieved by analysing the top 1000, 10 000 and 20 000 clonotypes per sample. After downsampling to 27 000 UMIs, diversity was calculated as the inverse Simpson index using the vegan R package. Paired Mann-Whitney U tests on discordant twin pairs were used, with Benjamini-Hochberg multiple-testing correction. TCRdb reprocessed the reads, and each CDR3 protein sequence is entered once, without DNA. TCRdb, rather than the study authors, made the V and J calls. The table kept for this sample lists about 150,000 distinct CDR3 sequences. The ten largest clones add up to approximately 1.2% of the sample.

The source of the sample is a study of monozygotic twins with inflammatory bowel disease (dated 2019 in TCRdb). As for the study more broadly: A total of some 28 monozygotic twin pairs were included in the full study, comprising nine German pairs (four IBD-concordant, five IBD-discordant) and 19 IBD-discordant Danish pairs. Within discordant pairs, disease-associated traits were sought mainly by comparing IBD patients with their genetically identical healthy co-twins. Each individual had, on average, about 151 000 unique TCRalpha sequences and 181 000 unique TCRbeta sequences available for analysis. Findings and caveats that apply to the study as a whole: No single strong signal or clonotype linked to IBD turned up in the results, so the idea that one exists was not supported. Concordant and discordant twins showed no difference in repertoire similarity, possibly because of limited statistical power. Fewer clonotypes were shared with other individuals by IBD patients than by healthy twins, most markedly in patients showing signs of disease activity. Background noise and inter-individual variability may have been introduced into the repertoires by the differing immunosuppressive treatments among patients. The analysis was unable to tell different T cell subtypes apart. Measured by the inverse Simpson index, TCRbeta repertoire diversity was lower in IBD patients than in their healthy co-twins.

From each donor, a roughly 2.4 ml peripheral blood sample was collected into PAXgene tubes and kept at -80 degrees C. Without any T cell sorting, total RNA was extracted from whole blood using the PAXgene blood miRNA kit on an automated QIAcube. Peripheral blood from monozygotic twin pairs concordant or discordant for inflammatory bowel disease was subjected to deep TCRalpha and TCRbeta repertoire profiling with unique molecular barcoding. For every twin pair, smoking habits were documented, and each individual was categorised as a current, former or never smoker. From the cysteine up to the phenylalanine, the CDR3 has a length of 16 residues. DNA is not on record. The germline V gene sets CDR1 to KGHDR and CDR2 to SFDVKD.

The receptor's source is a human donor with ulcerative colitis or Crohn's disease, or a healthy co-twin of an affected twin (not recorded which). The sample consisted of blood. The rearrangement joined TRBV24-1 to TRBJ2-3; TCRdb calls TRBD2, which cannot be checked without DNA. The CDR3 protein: CATSDRGRSYTDTQYF.